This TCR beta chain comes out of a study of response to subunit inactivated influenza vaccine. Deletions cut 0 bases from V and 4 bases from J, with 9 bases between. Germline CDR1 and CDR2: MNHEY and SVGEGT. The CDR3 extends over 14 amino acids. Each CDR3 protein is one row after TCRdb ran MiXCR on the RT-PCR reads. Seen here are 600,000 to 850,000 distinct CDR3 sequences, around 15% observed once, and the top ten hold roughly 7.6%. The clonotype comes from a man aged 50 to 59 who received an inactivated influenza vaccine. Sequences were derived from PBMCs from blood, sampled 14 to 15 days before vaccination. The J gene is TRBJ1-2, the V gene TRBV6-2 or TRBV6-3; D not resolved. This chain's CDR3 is CASSYSTGFYGYTF. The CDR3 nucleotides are TGTGCCAGCAGTTACTCGACTGGGTTCTATGGCTACACCTTC.